Listed here are 19 T cell receptor beta chains from one sample, sequenced in a study of blood T cell repertoires in COVID-19. Measured with immunoSEQ multiplex PCR; TCRdb has only the in-frame clones, and not every one. The data contain roughly 180,000 clones, approximately 80% of them seen just once; the ten biggest clones take up roughly 11%. Sequencing input: PBMCs or T cells enriched from blood (not recorded which). The receptors here all came from a man aged 50 or older who had recovered from COVID-19.

The rearrangement joins TRBV3-1 (or the pseudogene TRBV3-2) to TRBJ1-5, with TRBD1 identical over 9 bases. V lost 6 bases and J lost 6; bases outside the gene matches: 6. Germline V gene lookup returns CDR1 LGHDT and CDR2 YNNKEL (reference sequence). The CDR3 spans 14 residues. For the CDR3, the DNA is TGTGCCAGCAGTCAAAACAGGGGGCGTCAGCCCCAGCATTTT. It codes for CASSQNRGRQPQHF.

This sequence joins TRBV10-2 and TRBJ1-1; D gene uncertain. Germline-derived CDR1 and CDR2 are WSHSY and SAAADI. The CDR3 has 12 amino acids. Trimming pared 6 bases from V and 8 bases from J, leaving 13 bases between. CDR3: CASSVARGEAFF. The DNA of the CDR3 is TGCGCCAGCAGCGTCGCGAGAGGAGAAGCTTTCTTT.

Comment on this clone: In the same sample, other DNA sequences code for this CDR3. This rearrangement joins TRBV29-1 to TRBJ2-1; no reliable D call. The V gene lost 4 bases and the J gene lost 5 bases, with 6 bases spanning the gap. This CDR3 contains 11 residues. The germline V gene encodes CDR1 SQVTM and CDR2 ANQGSEA. The CDR3 sequence is CSVGGDNEQFF. The CDR3 DNA sequence: TGCAGCGTTGGCGGCGACAATGAGCAGTTCTTC.

The genes are TRBV4-1 and TRBJ2-3, with TRBD2 as a possible D gene (6 bases). Per the germline V gene, CDR1 is MGHRA and CDR2 is YSYEKL. The CDR3 runs 19 residues. V gave up 3 bases and J gave up 1 base, with 23 bases separating them. This CDR3 is CASSHPVLGGPSGTDTQYF. In DNA, the CDR3 is TGCGCCAGCAGCCATCCCGTCCTTGGAGGGCCCTCGGGCACAGATACGCAGTATTTT.

J is TRBJ1-6 and V is TRBV5-1; D is ambiguous. The germline V gene encodes CDR1 SGHRS and CDR2 YFSETQ. CDR3 length: 15 amino acids. V dropped 4 bases and J dropped 2 bases, with 10 bases sitting between them. CDR3 in amino acids: CASSAQEAYNSPLHF. The DNA of the CDR3 is TGCGCCAGCAGCGCGCAGGAGGCCTATAATTCACCCCTCCACTTT.

V usage is TRBV29-1 and J usage is TRBJ2-1; TRBD2 matches at 11 bases. The germline V gene encodes CDR1 SQVTM and CDR2 ANQGSEA. The ends lost 0 bases at V and 3 bases at J; junction bases unmatched: 7. The CDR3 is 17 residues long. The CDR3 coding sequence is TGCAGCGTTGAAGATCGTGGACTAGCGGGCCGCTACAATGAGCAGTTCTTC. Translating gives CSVEDRGLAGRYNEQFF.

This clone was seen only a few times. The chain uses TRBV11-3 and TRBJ1-2, with TRBD1 matching over 10 bases. CDR3 size: 16 residues. The V segment lost 8 bases and the J segment 4 bases; nucleotides outside the gene matches: 13. From germline, CDR1 is SGHNT and CDR2 YENEEA. In DNA form, the CDR3 reads TGTGCCAGCGGACCGCTCCGGGACAGGGGTCGCTATGGCTACACCTTC. Protein sequence: CASGPLRDRGRYGYTF.

This clone has just a few counts. V and J are TRBV27 and TRBJ1-1; tentative D call: TRBD1 (5 bases). Germline V gene lookup returns CDR1 MNHEY and CDR2 SMNVEV (reference sequence). The CDR3 is 15 residues long. V dropped 2 bases and J dropped 3 bases, with 13 bases sitting between them. The CDR3 nucleotides read TGTGCCAGCAGTTTAGGGCAGGGAAGGGACACTGAAGCTTTCTTT. Translating it yields CASSLGQGRDTEAFF.

The V and J genes are TRBV11-3 and TRBJ2-1, with 9 nucleotides matching TRBD2. From germline, CDR1 is SGHNT and CDR2 YENEEA. This CDR3 region has 14 residues. V shed 8 bases, J shed 3 bases, and the junction held 5 bases outside the gene matches. In DNA, the CDR3 is TGTGCCAGCGCAGCGGGAGGCAACTACAATGAGCAGTTCTTC. Its translation: CASAAGGNYNEQFF.

The chain is built from TRBV30 and TRBJ2-1, with D perhaps matching TRBD2 (7 bases). Germline V gene lookup returns CDR1 GTSNPN and CDR2 SVGIG (reference sequence). V lost 6 bases and J 9 bases, leaving 24 bases between the germline ends. The CDR3 is made up of 15 amino acids. The CDR3 protein is CACLPLGGGVGEQFF. CDR3 DNA sequence: TGTGCCTGTTTGCCGTTGGGGGGGGGCGTCGGTGAGCAGTTCTTC.

The J gene is TRBJ1-5, the V gene TRBV7-9; a weak D match, TRBD1 (6 bases). Germline V gives CDR1 SEHNR, CDR2 FQNEAQ (reference sequence). Trimming cost V 0 bases and J 7 bases, with 10 bases left between them. There are 14 residues in the CDR3. The CDR3 DNA reads as TGTGCCAGCAGCTTAGCCGGACAGTCCCAGCCCCAGCATTTT. This gives the protein CASSLAGQSQPQHF.

The chain joins TRBV6-1 to TRBJ1-1; D gene unclear. Trimming removed 0 bases from V and 11 bases from J, with 7 bases in between. The length of the CDR3 is 11 residues. CDR1 is MNHNS, CDR2 SASEGT, per germline. CDR3 protein: CASSEAPVAFF. The CDR3 nucleotides are TGTGCCAGCAGTGAAGCCCCCGTGGCTTTCTTT.

The V and J genes are TRBV19 and TRBJ2-7, with D possibly TRBD1 on 6 matching bases. V was pared by 0 bases and J by 3 bases, with 15 bases between. The CDR3 has 16 amino acids. CDR1 and CDR2 from the germline V gene are LNHDA and SQIVND (reference sequence). Written as DNA, the CDR3 is TGTGCCAGTAGTATAGATCTGGGGCAGGGGAGCTACGAGCAGTACTTC. The encoded protein is CASSIDLGQGSYEQYF.

The chain employs TRBV9 and TRBJ1-2; D ambiguous. Germline V gene data show CDR1 as SGDLS and CDR2 as YYNGEE. CDR3 size: 11 residues. With 4 bases removed from V and 8 bases from J, the gap between germline ends came to 9 bases. Here the CDR3 reads CASSTRAGYTF. As DNA, the CDR3 is TGTGCCAGCAGCACTAGGGCAGGCTACACCTTC.

This clone was detected only once. J is TRBJ1-1 and V is TRBV7-6; no clear D gene. This CDR3 contains 15 residues. With 1 base removed from V and 0 bases from J, the gap between germline ends came to 9 bases. CDR1 is SGHVS and CDR2 is FNYEAQ in the germline V gene. The DNA for the CDR3 is TGTGCCAGCAGCTTAGGTCAGGCCATGAACACTGAAGCTTTCTTT. It yields the protein CASSLGQAMNTEAFF. Together with reference TRBV7-6 and TRBJ1-1, the CDR3 gives the full variable domain: GAGVSQSPRYKVTKRGQDVALRCDPISGHVSLYWYRQALGQGPEFLTYFNYEAQQDKSGLPNDRFSAERPEGSISTLTIQRTEQRDSAMYRCASSLGQAMNTEAFFGQGTRLTVV.

This clone was detected only a few times. The rearrangement joins TRBV23-1 to TRBJ1-6; no firm D call. TRBV23-1 carries the ORF label, with uncertain function. Trimming cost V 5 bases and J 6 bases, with 17 bases left between them. The CDR3 consists of 16 residues. In nucleotides, the CDR3 is TGCGCCAGCAGTGCCCGCCGGGCGGGCCTTAATTCACCCCTCCACTTT. Residues: CASSARRAGLNSPLHF.

V usage is TRBV3-1 (or the pseudogene TRBV3-2) and J usage is TRBJ2-3; 10 nucleotides align to TRBD2. Germline V gene data show CDR1 as LGHDT and CDR2 as YNNKEL (reference sequence). V lost 4 bases, J lost 4 bases, and 5 bases stayed unmatched. The CDR3 extends over 15 amino acids. CDR3 bases: TGTGCCAGCAGCCTGGCTAGCGGGAGCGCAGATACGCAGTATTTT. It specifies CASSLASGSADTQYF.

The rearrangement uses TRBV28 and TRBJ2-2; D is possibly TRBD1 (5 bases). The V and J ends lost 5 bases and 8 bases respectively, with 24 bases between them. The CDR3 spans 17 residues. The germline V gene encodes CDR1 MDHEN and CDR2 SYDVKM. CDR3 coding DNA: TGTGCCAGCAGTGCTAACGCCCCTAGGGGCGCCGGTGGGGAGCTGTTTTTT. Its translation is CASSANAPRGAGGELFF.

The chain joins TRBV18 to TRBJ2-7; TRBD1 matches at 8 bases. CDR3 size: 14 residues. V gave up 4 bases and J gave up 3 bases; unmatched junction bases: 5. CDR1 and CDR2 from the germline V gene are KGHSH and LQKENI. CDR3 DNA sequence: TGTGCCAGCTCACTCGGCGGACAGGGCTACGAGCAGTACTTC. Protein: CASSLGGQGYEQYF.